This TCR beta chain appears in the sequencing data of a study of blood T cell repertoires in COVID-19. CDR1 is SQVTM and CDR2 is ANQGSEA in the germline V gene. CDR3 size: 14 residues. V lost 7 bases, J lost 0 bases, and 4 bases stayed unmatched. Study processing details: Nucleated cell counts were estimated from reference gene primer amplification. The table came from immunoSEQ multiplex PCR; TCRdb's copy has only in-frame clones and leaves some out. Clone size and V and J calls were adopted from that table, with D and trimming inferred from the DNA. This table holds 210,000 or so clones, 80% to 85% found once. This clone was picked up a small number of times.

The sample taken for sequencing was peripheral blood. The clonotype was recovered from a woman at least 80 years old with active or convalescent COVID-19. This chain uses TRBV29-1 with TRBJ2-2; 8 bases map to TRBD1. CDR3 sequence reads: CSGGQGSNTGELFF. The DNA for the CDR3 is TGCAGCGGCGGACAGGGCTCGAACACCGGGGAGCTGTTTTTT.